This TCR beta chain is from a study of cytomegalovirus exposure and HLA in healthy donors. Use of 60 Vbeta and 13 Jbeta primers characterized the PCR. Some clones are missing from TCRdb's copy, which holds only in-frame ones; the method was immunoSEQ multiplex PCR. Of over 85,000 clones in the sample, 76% were seen once. Germline CDR1 DFQATT, CDR2 SNEGSKA (reference sequence). This CDR3 has 10 amino acids. Between the trimmed V and J ends, which lost 5 bases and 7 bases, there was a span of 6 bases. This clone was seen a handful of times. As yet, its antigen is unknown. Findings and caveats of the study: Three chains linked to CMV were shown in vitro to be specific for CMV antigens. It was about 180 TCR beta chains that were listed as cytomegalovirus-associated.

V gene TRBV20-1 combines with J gene TRBJ2-1; D uncertain. The source material was PBMCs. This clonotype was obtained from a man under 40 in good health and CMV-seropositive. The CDR3: CSAETNEQFF. The CDR3 DNA reads as TGCAGTGCTGAGACAAATGAGCAGTTCTTC.